This entry concerns a single T cell receptor beta chain. Its antigen remains unidentified. TCRdb reanalyzed the 5' RACE reads and collapses them to one entry per CDR3 protein, without DNA. This sample's table has 300,000 or so distinct CDR3 sequences. Germline values: CDR1 SGHTA, CDR2 FQGNSA. The CDR3 covers 14 residues. The sample comes from a study of T cells expressing NK-cell markers. Study-wide results and limits: Clarity on HCMV specificity was lacking for the expanded NKG2C+ T cell clones.

The source material was blood T cells: a sorted CD56 or NKG2C T cell subset, CD4+ or CD8+ T cells, or bulk PBMC T cells (not recorded which). The genes are TRBV7-2 and TRBJ2-5; TCRdb lists TRBD1, though no DNA is available to test this call. The sequence derives from a woman between 18 and 75 years old in good health. CDR3 protein: CASSTRGRKETQYF.